This TCR beta chain stems from a study of blood T cell repertoires in COVID-19. J gave up 1 base and V 4 bases, and 4 bases lay outside the gene matches. Germline CDR1 and CDR2: SGHRS and YFSETQ. The CDR3 covers 15 residues. Measured with immunoSEQ multiplex PCR; TCRdb has only the in-frame clones, and not every one. The sample carries hundreds of thousands of clones, about 93% recorded once. On this clone: In the same sample, other DNA sequences code for this CDR3.

This clonotype originated in a man in his sixties with COVID-19, enrolled during active disease. The chain is built from TRBV5-1 and TRBJ1-3, with 8 bases that match TRBD1. The sequencing input was peripheral blood. CDR3 loop: CASSPDRGSGNTIYF. The DNA of the CDR3 is TGCGCCAGCAGCCCAGACAGGGGTTCTGGAAACACCATATATTTT.